This T cell receptor (beta chain) was found in a study of T cells in Graves' hyperthyroidism and ophthalmopathy. CDR1 and CDR2 from the germline V gene are SEHNR and FQNEAQ (reference sequence). This CDR3 region has 11 residues. With 6 bases removed from V and 10 bases from J, the gap between germline ends came to 9 bases. This clonotype was seen a single time. What was amplified from RNA transcripts were TCR beta CDR3 regions. HTBI primers drove first-round RT-PCR of the TCR CDR3. Each CDR3 protein gets one entry after TCRdb re-called the multiplex PCR reads with MiXCR. In the table there are roughly 580,000 distinct CDR3 sequences, 40% to 55% of which are singletons.

Sequencing was carried out using peripheral blood or thyroid tissue (not recorded which). The chain couples TRBV7-9 to TRBJ1-4; D is undetermined. The sequence came from a woman aged 18-29 years with Graves' hyperthyroidism. The CDR3 sequence is CASRRRGKLFF. CDR3 nucleotides: TGTGCCAGCAGGCGACGTGGAAAACTGTTTTTT.